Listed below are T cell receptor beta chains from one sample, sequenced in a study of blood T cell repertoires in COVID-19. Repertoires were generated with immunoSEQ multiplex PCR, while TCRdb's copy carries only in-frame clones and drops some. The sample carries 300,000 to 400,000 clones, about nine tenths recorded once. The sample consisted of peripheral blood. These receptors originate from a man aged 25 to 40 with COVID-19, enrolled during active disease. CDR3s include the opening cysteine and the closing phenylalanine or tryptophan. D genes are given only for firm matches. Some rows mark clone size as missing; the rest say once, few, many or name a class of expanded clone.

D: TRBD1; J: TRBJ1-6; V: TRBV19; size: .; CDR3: CASSAGGRAFNSPLHF; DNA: TGTGCCAGTAGTGCAGGGGGTCGCGCCTTCAATTCACCCCTCCACTTT
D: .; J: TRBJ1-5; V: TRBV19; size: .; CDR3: CASSTLGQQPQHF; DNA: TGTGCCAGTAGTACCTTAGGACAGCAGCCCCAGCATTTT
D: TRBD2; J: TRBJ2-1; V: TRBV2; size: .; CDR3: CASSLGLAGNNEQFF; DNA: TGTGCCAGCAGTCTAGGACTAGCGGGAAACAATGAGCAGTTCTTC
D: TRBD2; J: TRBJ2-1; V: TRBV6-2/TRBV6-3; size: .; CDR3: CASSYPIAGTSYNEQFF; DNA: TGTGCCAGCAGTTACCCCATTGCCGGGACTAGTTACAATGAGCAGTTCTTC
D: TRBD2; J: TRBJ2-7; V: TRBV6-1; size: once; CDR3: CASSEAGTSGSYEQYF; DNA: TGTGCCAGCAGTGAAGCCGGGACTAGCGGGAGCTACGAGCAGTACTTC
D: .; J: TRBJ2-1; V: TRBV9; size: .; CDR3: CASSVGWGPGYNEQFF; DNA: TGTGCCAGCAGCGTAGGATGGGGCCCCGGCTACAATGAGCAGTTCTTC
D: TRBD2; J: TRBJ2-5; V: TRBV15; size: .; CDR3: CATSRVILAGGSETQYF; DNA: TGTGCCACCAGCAGGGTTATACTAGCGGGGGGCTCAGAGACCCAGTACTTC
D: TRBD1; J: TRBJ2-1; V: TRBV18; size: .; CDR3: CASSPMDRVGNEQFF; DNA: TGTGCCAGCTCACCCATGGACAGGGTTGGTAATGAGCAGTTCTTC
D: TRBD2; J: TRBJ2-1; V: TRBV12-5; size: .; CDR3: CASGLVRVAGSSYNEQFF; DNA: TGTGCTAGTGGTTTGGTGCGGGTAGCGGGGAGCTCCTACAATGAGCAGTTCTTC
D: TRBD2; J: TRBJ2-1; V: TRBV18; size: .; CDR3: CASSRSGLAGVFGEQFF; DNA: TGTGCCAGCTCACGATCGGGACTAGCGGGAGTGTTTGGCGAGCAGTTCTTC
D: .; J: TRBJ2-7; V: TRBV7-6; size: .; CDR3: CASSSGVGLSTYEQYF; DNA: TGTGCCAGCAGCTCCGGAGTAGGACTCTCTACCTACGAGCAGTACTTC
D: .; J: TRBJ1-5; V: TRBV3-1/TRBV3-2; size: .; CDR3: CASSQMGASSNQPQHF; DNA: TGTGCCAGCAGCCAAATGGGGGCTAGCAGCAATCAGCCCCAGCATTTT
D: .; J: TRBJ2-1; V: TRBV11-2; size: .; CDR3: CASSLRSFGAGGYNEQFF; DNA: TGTGCCAGCAGCTTAAGATCTTTCGGAGCAGGGGGGTACAATGAGCAGTTCTTC
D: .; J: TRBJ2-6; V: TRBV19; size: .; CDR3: CASSIGGAGANVLTF; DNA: TGTGCCAGTAGTATAGGGGGAGCCGGGGCCAACGTCCTGACTTTC